This T cell receptor (beta chain) was observed in a study of CD8 T cells in Susac syndrome. It was with random hexamers that roughly 0.5 to 1 ug RNA was reverse transcribed. Coverage of TCR beta CDR3 amplification by immunoSEQ multiplex PCR extended to 54 Vbeta and 13 Jbeta. Using its own MiXCR run on the immunoSEQ multiplex PCR reads, TCRdb lists one record per CDR3 protein. The data contain some 120,000 distinct CDR3 sequences, roughly 92% of them singletons. Germline V gives CDR1 SGHTA, CDR2 FQGNSA. The CDR3 is made up of 18 amino acids. Unmatched junction bases numbered 15, after V lost 5 bases and J lost 6 bases. TEMRA cells underwent FACS enrichment and CD8+ and CD4+ T cells underwent negative isolation.

The rearrangement joins TRBV7-2 to TRBJ1-4, with 10 bases lining up with TRBD1. The sequenced material came from CD8+ T cells from PBMCs. The TCR originated in a human donor in good health. CDR3 residues: CASSVRPLGQGYYEKLFF. In DNA form, the CDR3 reads TGTGCCAGCAGCGTAAGACCTCTGGGACAGGGGTATTATGAAAAACTGTTTTTT. The full variable domain, with the rest looked up from reference TRBV7-2 and TRBJ1-4, is GAGVSQSPSNKVTEKGKDVELRCDPISGHTALYWYRQSLGQGLEFLIYFQGNSAPDKSGLPSDRFSAERTGGSVSTLTIQRTQQEDSAVYLCASSVRPLGQGYYEKLFFGSGTQLSVL.